These 15 T cell receptor beta chains were all obtained from the same sample, sequenced in a study of blood T cell repertoires in COVID-19. Measured with immunoSEQ multiplex PCR; TCRdb has only the in-frame clones, and not every one. This table holds about 150,000 clones, about four fifths found once. The sequenced material came from peripheral blood. These receptors were collected from an elderly woman with acute or convalescent COVID-19.

This clone turned up a few times. The V call is TRBV20-1, the J call TRBJ2-7; D is ambiguous. The CDR3 has 13 amino acids. V lost 3 bases and J lost 2, with 11 bases in between. The germline V gene encodes CDR1 DFQATT and CDR2 SNEGSKA (reference sequence). The CDR3: CSASGLSTYEQYF. The CDR3 DNA reads as TGCAGTGCTAGTGGCCTGTCTACCTACGAGCAGTACTTC.

This clone was found a few times. The V gene is TRBV18, the J gene TRBJ1-1, with 8 bases that match TRBD1. This CDR3 contains 15 residues. Germline V CDR1 and CDR2: KGHSH, LQKENI. With 2 bases clipped from V and 3 bases from J, the junction kept 5 bases outside the gene matches. CDR3 nucleotides: TGTGCCAGCTCACCAGTTGGACAGGGTTACACTGAAGCTTTCTTT. It codes for CASSPVGQGYTEAFF.

This clone was counted a few times. The gene calls are TRBV7-8 and TRBJ2-1; TRBD1 might be the D (6 bases). Trimming left V 5 bases short and J 11 bases short, with 13 bases between. Germline CDR1 is SGHVS and CDR2 is FQNEAQ. This CDR3 is 12 amino acids long. CDR3 in DNA: TGTGCCAGCAGCCCCATGACAGGCCAGCAGTTCTTC. This encodes CASSPMTGQQFF.

The chain combines TRBV18 with TRBJ2-1; 7 nucleotides agree with TRBD1. The CDR3 loop spans 14 amino acids. CDR1 and CDR2 from the germline V gene are KGHSH and LQKENI. The V and J ends lost 4 bases and 10 bases, in that order; junction bases with no gene match: 10. As DNA, the CDR3 is TGTGCCAGCTCACGCACGGACAGGCTCAGGGAGCAGTTCTTC. Its protein product is CASSRTDRLREQFF.

The V gene is TRBV7-2, the J gene TRBJ2-3; TRBD2 matches 11 bases. Per the germline V gene, CDR1 is SGHTA and CDR2 is FQGNSA. The V gene end was trimmed by 5 bases and the J gene end by 4 bases; junction bases not matched to a gene: 8. The CDR3 is 16 amino acids. The CDR3 spells CASSLDSGGASDTQYF. As DNA, the CDR3 is TGTGCCAGCAGCCTCGATAGCGGGGGGGCGTCAGATACGCAGTATTTT.

The chain couples TRBV6-5 to TRBJ1-1; D unclear. The CDR3 spans 12 residues. Trimming shortened V by 6 bases and J by 0 bases, and 5 bases separated the two germline ends. From germline, CDR1 is MNHEY and CDR2 SVGAGI. The CDR3, as DNA: TGTGCCAGCAGGGCCGTGAACACTGAAGCTTTCTTT. It encodes CASRAVNTEAFF.

The chain carries TRBV2 and TRBJ1-1; the match to TRBD1 covers 9 bases. Germline trimming cut 6 bases from V and 0 bases from J; bases unmatched to any gene: 11. CDR1 and CDR2 (germline): SNHLY, FYNNEI. This CDR3 is 17 amino acids long. The CDR3 DNA is TGTGCCAGCAGCGACTCCGGGACAGGGTTTATGAACACTGAAGCTTTCTTT. It encodes CASSDSGTGFMNTEAFF.

The chain uses TRBV24-1 and TRBJ2-2; D gene unclear. The CDR3 consists of 14 residues. Germline values: CDR1 KGHDR, CDR2 SFDVKD. Trimming cost V 5 bases and J 0 bases, with 6 bases left between them. Written as DNA, the CDR3 is TGTGCCACCAGTGCAACAGCGAACACCGGGGAGCTGTTTTTT. This gives the protein CATSATANTGELFF.

V and J are TRBV3-1 (or the pseudogene TRBV3-2) and TRBJ1-2, with D perhaps TRBD1 (5 bases). V was trimmed by 4 bases and J by 0 bases, leaving 12 bases between them. Germline CDR1 LGHDT, CDR2 YNNKEL (reference sequence). The CDR3 loop spans 15 amino acids. The CDR3 loop reads CASSLQDTANYGYTF. For the CDR3, the DNA is TGTGCCAGCAGCCTCCAGGACACAGCTAACTATGGCTACACCTTC.

V is TRBV3-1 (or the pseudogene TRBV3-2) and J is TRBJ2-3, with D possibly TRBD2 on 6 matching bases. Germline assignment: CDR1 LGHDT and CDR2 YNNKEL (reference sequence). The V and J ends lost 6 bases and 2 bases respectively, with 12 bases between them. The CDR3 has 14 amino acids. CDR3 coding DNA: TGTGCCAGCAGGAGAGGAGGGAACACAGATACGCAGTATTTT. Amino acid sequence: CASRRGGNTDTQYF.

The V gene is TRBV12-3 or TRBV12-4, the J gene TRBJ1-2; D not resolved. The CDR3 is made up of 12 amino acids. Trimming removed 3 bases at V and 8 bases at J, with 10 bases between. CDR3 sequence: CASSFGLYGYTF. The CDR3 DNA follows: TGTGCCAGCAGTTTTGGACTCTACGGCTACACCTTC.

The rearrangement joins TRBV18 to TRBJ1-2; a possible D gene is TRBD1 (6 bases). This CDR3 region has 14 residues. Trimming removed 1 base from V and 2 bases from J, with 8 bases in between. The V gene's germline CDR1 is KGHSH and CDR2 LQKENI. CDR3: CASSPQGENYGYTF. The CDR3 nucleotides are TGTGCCAGCTCACCACAGGGGGAAAACTATGGCTACACCTTC. Full variable domain (rest looked up from reference TRBV18 and TRBJ1-2): NAGVMQNPRHLVRRRGQEARLRCSPMKGHSHVYWYRQLPEEGLKFMVYLQKENIIDESGMPKERFSAEFPKEGPSILRIQQVVRGDSAAYFCASSPQGENYGYTFGSGTRLTVV.

The chain joins TRBV5-1 to TRBJ2-1; 10 bases align to TRBD2. The V gene end was trimmed by 2 bases and the J gene end by 5 bases; junction bases not matched to a gene: 4. The CDR3 is made up of 15 amino acids. Germline CDR1 reads SGHRS; CDR2 reads YFSETQ. The CDR3 spells CASSFVAGGHNEQFF. As DNA, the CDR3 is TGCGCCAGCAGCTTCGTAGCGGGGGGCCACAATGAGCAGTTCTTC.

The chain joins TRBV24-1 to TRBJ2-1; 8 nucleotides match TRBD2. Germline CDR1 and CDR2: KGHDR and SFDVKD. This CDR3 has 11 amino acids. CDR3 DNA sequence: TGTGCTAGCGGGACTTACAATGAGCAGTTCTTC. Its protein product is CASGTYNEQFF.

The chain recombines TRBV7-8 with TRBJ2-7, with D perhaps matching TRBD2 (7 bases). There are 18 residues in the CDR3. Per germline, CDR1 SGHVS and CDR2 FQNEAQ. Trimming pared 2 bases from V and 4 bases from J, leaving 24 bases between. The CDR3 reads CASSLLGAGASERYEQYF. For the CDR3, the DNA is TGTGCCAGCAGCTTACTCGGTGCGGGGGCATCAGAGCGGTACGAGCAGTACTTC.